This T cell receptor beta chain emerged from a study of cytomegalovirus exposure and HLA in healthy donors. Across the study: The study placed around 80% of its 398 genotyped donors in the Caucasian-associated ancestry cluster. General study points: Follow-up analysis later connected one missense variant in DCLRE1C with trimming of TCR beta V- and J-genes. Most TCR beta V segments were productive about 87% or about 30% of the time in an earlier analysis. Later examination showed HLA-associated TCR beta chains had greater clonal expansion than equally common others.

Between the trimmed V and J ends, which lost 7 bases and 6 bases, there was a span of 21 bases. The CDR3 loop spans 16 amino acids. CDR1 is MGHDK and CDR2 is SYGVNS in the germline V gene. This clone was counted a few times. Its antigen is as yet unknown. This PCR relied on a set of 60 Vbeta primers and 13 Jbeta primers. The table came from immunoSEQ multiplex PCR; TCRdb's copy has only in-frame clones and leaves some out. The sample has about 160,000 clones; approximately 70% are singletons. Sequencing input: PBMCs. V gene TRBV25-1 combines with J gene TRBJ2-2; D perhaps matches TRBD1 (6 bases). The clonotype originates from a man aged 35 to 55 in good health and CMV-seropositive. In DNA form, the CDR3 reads TGTGCCAGCAATCCAAGGGGCAGGGGCCACCCCGGGGAGCTGTTTTTT. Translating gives CASNPRGRGHPGELFF.